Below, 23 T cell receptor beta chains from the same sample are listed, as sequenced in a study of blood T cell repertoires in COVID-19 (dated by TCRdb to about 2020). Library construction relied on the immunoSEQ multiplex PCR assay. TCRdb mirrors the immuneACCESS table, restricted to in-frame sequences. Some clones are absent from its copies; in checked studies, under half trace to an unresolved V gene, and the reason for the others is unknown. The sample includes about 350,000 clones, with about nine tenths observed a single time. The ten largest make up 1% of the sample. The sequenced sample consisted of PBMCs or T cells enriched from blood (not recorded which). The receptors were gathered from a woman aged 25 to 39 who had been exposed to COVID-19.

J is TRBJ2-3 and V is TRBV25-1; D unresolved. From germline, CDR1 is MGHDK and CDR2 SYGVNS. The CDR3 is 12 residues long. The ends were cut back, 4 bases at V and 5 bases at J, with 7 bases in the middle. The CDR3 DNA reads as TGTGCCAGCAGTGCACGCAGAGATACGCAGTATTTT. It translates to CASSARRDTQYF.

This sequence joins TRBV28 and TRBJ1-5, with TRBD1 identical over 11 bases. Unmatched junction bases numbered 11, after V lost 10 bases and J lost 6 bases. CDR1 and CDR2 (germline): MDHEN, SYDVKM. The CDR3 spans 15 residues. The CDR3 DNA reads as TGTGCCACCGCACCAGGACAGGGGGCTTTTCAGCCCCAGCATTTT. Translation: CATAPGQGAFQPQHF.

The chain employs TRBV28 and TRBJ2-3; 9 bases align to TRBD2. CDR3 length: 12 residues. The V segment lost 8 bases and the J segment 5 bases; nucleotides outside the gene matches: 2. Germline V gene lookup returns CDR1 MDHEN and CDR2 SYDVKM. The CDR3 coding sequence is TGTGCCAGCGTAGCGGGAGTAGATACGCAGTATTTT. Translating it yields CASVAGVDTQYF.

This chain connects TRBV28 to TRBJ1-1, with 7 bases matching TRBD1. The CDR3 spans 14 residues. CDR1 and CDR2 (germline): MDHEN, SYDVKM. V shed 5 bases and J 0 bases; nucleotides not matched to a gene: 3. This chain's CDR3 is CASSPTGVNTEAFF. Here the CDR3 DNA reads TGTGCCAGCAGTCCTACAGGGGTGAACACTGAAGCTTTCTTT.

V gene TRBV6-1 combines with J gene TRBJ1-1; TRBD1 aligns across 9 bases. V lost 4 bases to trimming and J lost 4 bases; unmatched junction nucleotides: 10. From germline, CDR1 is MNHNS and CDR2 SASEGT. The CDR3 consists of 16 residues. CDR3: CASSARLQGAGTEAFF. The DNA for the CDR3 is TGTGCCAGCAGTGCAAGGCTACAGGGGGCAGGCACTGAAGCTTTCTTT.

CDR3 sequence (DNA): TGTGCCAGCAGCTTAAGCAGGGCAGGAGGGGCCAACGTCCTGACTTTC. Translation gives CASSLSRAGGANVLTF. The chain has TRBV7-3 and TRBJ2-6; TRBD1 might be the D (5 bases). Trimming left V 1 base short and J 4 bases short, with 11 bases between. The CDR3 sequence is 16 residues long. CDR1 is SGHTA and CDR2 is FQGTGA in the germline V gene.

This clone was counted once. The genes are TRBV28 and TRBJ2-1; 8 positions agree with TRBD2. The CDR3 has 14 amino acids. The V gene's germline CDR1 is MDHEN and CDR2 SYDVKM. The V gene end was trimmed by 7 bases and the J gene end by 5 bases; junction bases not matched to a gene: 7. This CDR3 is CASTAGGRDNEQFF. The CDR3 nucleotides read TGTGCCAGCACGGCGGGAGGAAGGGACAATGAGCAGTTCTTC. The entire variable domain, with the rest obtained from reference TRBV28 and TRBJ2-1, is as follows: DVKVTQSSRYLVKRTGEKVFLECVQDMDHENMFWYRQDPGLGLRLIYFSYDVKMKEKGDIPEGYSVSREKKERFSLILESASTNQTSMYLCASTAGGRDNEQFFGPGTRLTVL.

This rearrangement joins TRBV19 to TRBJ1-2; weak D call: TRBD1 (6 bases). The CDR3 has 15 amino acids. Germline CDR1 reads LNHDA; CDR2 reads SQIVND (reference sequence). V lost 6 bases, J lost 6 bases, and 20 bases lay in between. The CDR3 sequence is CASRSQPWGLDGYTF. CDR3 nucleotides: TGTGCCAGTAGGTCACAACCCTGGGGGCTTGATGGCTACACCTTC.

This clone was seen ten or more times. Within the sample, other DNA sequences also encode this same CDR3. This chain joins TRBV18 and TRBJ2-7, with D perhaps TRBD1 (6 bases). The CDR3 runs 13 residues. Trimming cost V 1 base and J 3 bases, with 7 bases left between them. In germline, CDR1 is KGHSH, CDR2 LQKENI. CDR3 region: CASSPLQGYEQYF. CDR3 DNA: TGTGCCAGCTCACCACTACAGGGCTACGAGCAGTACTTC.

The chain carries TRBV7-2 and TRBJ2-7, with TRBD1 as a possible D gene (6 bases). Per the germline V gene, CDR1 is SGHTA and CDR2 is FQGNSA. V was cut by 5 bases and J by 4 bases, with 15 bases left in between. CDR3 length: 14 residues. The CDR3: CASSPRGRIYEQYF. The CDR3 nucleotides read TGTGCCAGCAGCCCCAGGGGCCGGATATACGAGCAGTACTTC.

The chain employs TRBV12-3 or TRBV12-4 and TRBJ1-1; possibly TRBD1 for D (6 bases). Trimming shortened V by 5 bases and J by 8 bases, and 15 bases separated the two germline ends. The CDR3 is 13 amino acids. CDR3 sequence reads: CASSPSGQTEAFF. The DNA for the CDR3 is TGTGCCAGCAGTCCCAGTGGACAGACGGAAGCTTTCTTT.

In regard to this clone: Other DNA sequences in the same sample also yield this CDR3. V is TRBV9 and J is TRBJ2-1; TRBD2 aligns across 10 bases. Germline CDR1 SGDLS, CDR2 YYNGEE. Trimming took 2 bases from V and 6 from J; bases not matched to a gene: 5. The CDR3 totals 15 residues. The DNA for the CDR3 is TGTGCCAGCAGCGTTACCGGGACTAGCGCCAATGAGCAGTTCTTC. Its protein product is CASSVTGTSANEQFF.

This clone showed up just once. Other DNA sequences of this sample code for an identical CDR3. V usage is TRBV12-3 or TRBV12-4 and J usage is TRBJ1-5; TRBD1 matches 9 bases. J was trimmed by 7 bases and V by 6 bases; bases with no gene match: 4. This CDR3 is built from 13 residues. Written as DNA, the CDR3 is TGTGCCAGCAGGGGACAGGGCTACCAGCCCCAGCATTTT. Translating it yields CASRGQGYQPQHF.

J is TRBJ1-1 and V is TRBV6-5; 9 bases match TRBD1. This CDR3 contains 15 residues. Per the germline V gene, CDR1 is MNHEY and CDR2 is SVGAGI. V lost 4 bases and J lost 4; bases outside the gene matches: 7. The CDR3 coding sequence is TGTGCCAGCAGTTCCCGACAGGGGGATGGCACTGAAGCTTTCTTT. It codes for CASSSRQGDGTEAFF.

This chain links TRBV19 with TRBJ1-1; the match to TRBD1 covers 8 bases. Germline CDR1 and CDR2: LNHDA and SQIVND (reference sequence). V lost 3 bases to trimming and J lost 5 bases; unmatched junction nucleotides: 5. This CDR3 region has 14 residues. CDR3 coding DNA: TGTGCCAGTAGTATCGACAGGGGAGGAACTGAAGCTTTCTTT. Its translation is CASSIDRGGTEAFF.

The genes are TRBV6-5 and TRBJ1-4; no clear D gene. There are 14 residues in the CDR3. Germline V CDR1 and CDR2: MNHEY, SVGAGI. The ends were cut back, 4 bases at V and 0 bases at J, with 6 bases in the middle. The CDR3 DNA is TGTGCCAGCAGTTCGGTTACAACTAATGAAAAACTGTTTTTT. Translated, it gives CASSSVTTNEKLFF.

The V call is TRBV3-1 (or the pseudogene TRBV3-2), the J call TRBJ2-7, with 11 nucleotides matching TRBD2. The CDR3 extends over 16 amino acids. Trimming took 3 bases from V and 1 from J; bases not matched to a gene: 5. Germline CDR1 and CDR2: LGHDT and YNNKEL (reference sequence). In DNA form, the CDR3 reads TGTGCCAGCAGCCAGATAGCGGGAGGGATTTCCTACGAGCAGTACTTC. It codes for CASSQIAGGISYEQYF.

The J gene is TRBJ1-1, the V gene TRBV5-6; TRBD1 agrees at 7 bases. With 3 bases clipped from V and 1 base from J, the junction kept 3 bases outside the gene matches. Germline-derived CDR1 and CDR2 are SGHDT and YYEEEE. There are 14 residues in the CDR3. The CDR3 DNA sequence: TGTGCCAGCAGCTCACAGGGGCGGAACACTGAAGCTTTCTTT. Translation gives CASSSQGRNTEAFF.

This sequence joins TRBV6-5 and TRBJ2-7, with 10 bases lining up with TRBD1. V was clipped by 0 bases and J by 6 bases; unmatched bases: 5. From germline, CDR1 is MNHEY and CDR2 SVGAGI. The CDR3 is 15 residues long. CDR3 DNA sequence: TGTGCCAGCAGTTACTCGGGACAGGGGAATGGCGAGCAGTACTTC. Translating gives CASSYSGQGNGEQYF.

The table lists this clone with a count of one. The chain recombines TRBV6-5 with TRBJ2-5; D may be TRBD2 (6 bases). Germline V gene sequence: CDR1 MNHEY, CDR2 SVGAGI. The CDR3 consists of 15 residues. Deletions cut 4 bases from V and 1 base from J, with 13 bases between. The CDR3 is CASSSRAGSQETQYF. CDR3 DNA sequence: TGTGCCAGCAGTTCCCGGGCCGGGAGCCAAGAGACCCAGTACTTC.

The DNA for the CDR3 is TGCGCCAGCAGTGAGGGGGGGGCAGGGGAAGGTGAGCAGTTCTTC. Residues: CASSEGGAGEGEQFF. The chain uses TRBV10-1 and TRBJ2-1, with D maybe TRBD2 (7 bases). With 2 bases removed from V and 9 bases from J, the gap between germline ends came to 17 bases. Germline CDR1 and CDR2: WNHNN and SYGVQD (reference sequence). The CDR3 spans 15 residues.

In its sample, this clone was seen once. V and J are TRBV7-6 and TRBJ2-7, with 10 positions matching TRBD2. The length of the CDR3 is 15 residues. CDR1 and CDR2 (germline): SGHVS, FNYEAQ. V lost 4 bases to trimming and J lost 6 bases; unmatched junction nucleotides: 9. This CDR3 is CASSSAGGPGREQYF. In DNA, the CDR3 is TGTGCCAGCAGCTCAGCGGGAGGGCCTGGTCGCGAGCAGTACTTC.

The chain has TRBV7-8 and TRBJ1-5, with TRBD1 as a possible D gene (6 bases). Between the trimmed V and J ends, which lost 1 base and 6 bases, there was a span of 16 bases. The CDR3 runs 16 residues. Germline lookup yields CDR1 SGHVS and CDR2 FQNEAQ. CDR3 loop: CASSLDWLQGGQPQHF. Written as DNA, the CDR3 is TGTGCCAGCAGCTTAGATTGGTTACAGGGCGGTCAGCCCCAGCATTTT.